These 9 T cell receptor beta chains originate from one sample sequenced in a study of blood T cells in healthy people across ages. Combining a sample-barcoded 5' primer with a J-beta primer mix, a second PCR ran for 7 to 11 cycles. TCRdb passed the 5' RACE reads through MiXCR, listing each CDR3 protein once. The sample includes fewer than 950,000 distinct CDR3 sequences, about 55% of them seen just once. Sequenced sample: blood. The receptors here all came from a man older than 75 in good health.

In its sample, this clonotype was seen many times. This chain connects TRBV10-3 to TRBJ2-1; 11 nucleotides match TRBD2. The CDR3 length is 17 residues. V was pared by 5 bases and J by 2 bases, with 8 bases of the junction left unmatched. Germline loops: CDR1 ENHRY, CDR2 SYGVKD. Here the CDR3 reads CAISRLAGRQTYNEQFF. The CDR3 DNA sequence: TGTGCCATCAGTCGACTAGCGGGAAGACAAACCTACAATGAGCAGTTCTTC.

This rearrangement joins TRBV18 to TRBJ2-1, with 9 bases matching TRBD1. The J call is in doubt because the DNA end fits TRBJ2-7 better. Per the germline V gene, CDR1 is KGHSH and CDR2 is LQKENI. CDR3 length: 15 amino acids. CDR3 in amino acids: CASTSSGQGAYEQYF. DNA of the CDR3: TGTGCCAGCACATCTTCGGGACAGGGAGCCTACGAGCAGTACTTC.

The rearrangement links TRBV27 to TRBJ2-7; D is uncertain. The V end lost 6 bases, the J end lost 0 bases, and 15 bases lay between the germline ends. The CDR3 totals 15 residues. Per the germline V gene, CDR1 is MNHEY and CDR2 is SMNVEV (reference sequence). The chain's CDR3 is CASRERVTYSYEQYF. The CDR3 DNA sequence: TGTGCCAGCAGAGAACGGGTGACCTACTCCTACGAGCAGTACTTC.

This clonotype turned up a few times. V gene TRBV11-2 combines with J gene TRBJ2-7; D is possibly TRBD2 (5 bases). Trimming left V 0 bases short and J 0 bases short, with 6 bases between. The CDR3 totals 14 residues. Germline assignment: CDR1 SGHAT and CDR2 FQNNGV. The CDR3 DNA reads as TGTGCCAGCAGCTTAGACCTAGCCTCCTACGAGCAGTACTTC. As protein: CASSLDLASYEQYF.

V usage is TRBV27 and J usage is TRBJ1-5; D perhaps matches TRBD1 (5 bases). The germline CDR1 and CDR2 sequences are MNHEY and SMNVEV (reference sequence). The CDR3 sequence is 17 residues long. V dropped 1 base and J dropped 1 base, with 14 bases sitting between them. CDR3 DNA: TGTGCCAGCAGTTTATACGGTGGCGGACAAAGCAATCAGCCCCAGCATTTT. Translated, it gives CASSLYGGGQSNQPQHF.

In its sample, this clonotype was seen a few times. This rearrangement joins TRBV20-1 to TRBJ2-3; D is undetermined. Trimming removed 6 bases at V and 6 bases at J, with 22 bases between. The germline V gene encodes CDR1 DFQATT and CDR2 SNEGSKA (reference sequence). CDR3 length equals 15 residues. In DNA form, the CDR3 reads TGCAGTGCCGATATTTTGAAGGGTGGGCCGGATACGCAGTATTTT. Translating gives CSADILKGGPDTQYF.

The chain links TRBV25-1 to TRBJ2-1, with TRBD2 matching 13 bases. Unmatched junction bases numbered 9, after V lost 3 bases and J lost 4 bases. Germline-derived CDR1 and CDR2 are MGHDK and SYGVNS. The CDR3 is 18 residues long. CDR3 amino acids: CASSDWSGLAGHYNEQFF. Here the CDR3 DNA reads TGTGCCAGCAGTGATTGGTCGGGACTAGCGGGGCATTACAATGAGCAGTTCTTC.

The gene calls are TRBV25-1 and TRBJ2-7; possibly TRBD1 for D (6 bases). The V gene's germline CDR1 is MGHDK and CDR2 SYGVNS. The CDR3 is made up of 13 amino acids. Trimming removed 6 bases at V and 4 bases at J, with 13 bases between. The CDR3 loop reads CASRDSAIYEQYF. The DNA for the CDR3 is TGTGCCAGCAGGGACAGTGCGATTTACGAGCAGTACTTC.

In its sample, this clonotype was seen a few times. The chain couples TRBV5-1 to TRBJ2-5; D may be TRBD1 or TRBD2 (5 bases each). This CDR3 has 14 amino acids. The V gene's germline CDR1 is SGHRS and CDR2 YFSETQ. The V gene lost 0 bases and the J gene lost 4 bases, with 10 bases spanning the gap. For the CDR3, the DNA is TGCGCCAGCAGCTTGGATCCGGGGCGAGAGACCCAGTACTTC. Translation: CASSLDPGRETQYF.